This TCR beta chain emerged from a study of blood T cells in healthy people across ages (dated by TCRdb to 2013 to 2016). For the wider study: Template switching captured roughly one uniquely barcoded TCR beta cDNA molecule per two T cells in model experiments. To track age-related changes in TCR beta repertoire diversity, the study relied on deep sequencing normalized with unique cDNA molecular identifiers. The donors were divided into four age groups: young (average around 15 years), middle-aged (approximately 39), aged (roughly 66) and long-lived (82). To avoid experimental bias, donors of different ages were spread randomly across the sequencing lanes. Two additional independent replicas of 1 million unique cDNA reads from the same blood draw were analyzed for two donors (one aged 18 to 29 and one aged 80 or older). The research as a whole found: Compared with the aged group, the long-lived group had more naive CD4+ T cells, fewer expanded clones and increased TCR diversity, suggesting age selection. A strong correlation was found between observed TCR beta diversity and the percentage of naive T cells measured by flow cytometry. Since profiling was done on bulk unsorted PBMCs, naive and antigen-experienced compartments could not be conclusively compared. Because donor CMV infection status was unknown, age-related changes in expanded clonotypes were potentially confounded. As age increased, observed TCR beta diversity per million T cells dropped in a roughly linear way, and a significant reduction was already evident by age 40. Estimates of total diversity based on one million sequenced T cells were considered lower bounds and underestimates.

The receptor library was made with 5' RACE. Sequencing instrument: Illumina HiSeq 2500. The second PCR ran for about 6 to 12 cycles and used a J-beta primer mix along with a sample-barcoded 5' primer. A template-switch 5' adaptor carrying 12 random nucleotides introduced a unique molecular identifier onto each TCR beta cDNA molecule. At least 3 million CDR3-containing paired-end reads were obtained from each sample. First-strand cDNA was synthesized from all RNA with the Mint cDNA synthesis kit, primed by a TRBC-specific oligonucleotide. Following uracil-DNA glycosylase treatment, all cDNA underwent a first 18-cycle PCR with the universal primers M1SS and BC2_uni_R. The original methods were these. Normalization of each sample was performed by random selection of 1 million high-quality reads, each carrying a distinct molecular identifier. Instead of being binned into consensus sequences, reads with shared molecular identifiers were discarded. MiTCR, set to a Q25 quality threshold and the strictest error-elimination algorithm, was used for CDR3 identification, clonotype clustering and error correction. A nonparametric unseen species model with Euler transformation was used to estimate a lower bound on total TCR beta diversity. TCRdb applied fastp at Q25 and MiXCR to the public reads, then kept only in-frame beta chains. Here each entry gathers all rows of one CDR3 protein and keeps the most common genes and DNA. These V and J calls derive from TCRdb rather than the authors' analysis. For this sample the table gives hundreds of thousands of distinct CDR3 sequences, of which around half were detected only once. 30% to 35% of the sample is held by the ten biggest clonotypes.

In the case of this clonotype: The antigen it recognizes is unknown. Base-call qualities are not available, and no considerably larger clone is one nucleotide away.

The 39 donors, aged roughly 6 to 95 years, were systemically healthy Caucasian individuals from Russia. Roughly 9 milliliters of peripheral blood were drawn from each donor into EDTA-treated Vacutainer tubes. Ficoll-Paque density-gradient centrifugation was used to isolate PBMCs, with at least 6.5 million per sample. Trizol reagent was used to extract total RNA from the PBMCs, yielding at least 6 micrograms per sample. For every donor, an aliquot of PBMCs went through flow cytometry to measure the percentages of naive CD45RAhigh/CD27high T cells. In the germline V gene, CDR1 corresponds to LGHNA and CDR2 to YNFKEQ. Germline trimming: 1 base from V, 1 base from J; junction bases outside gene matches: 10. The CDR3 goes from the cysteine to the phenylalanine over 17 residues. Only CDR3 DNA remains: 51 bases, in frame from the first base.

Material: blood. The origin of this receptor is a woman aged 55-70 years in good health. This chain is built from TRBV4-2 and TRBJ2-7; 7 bases in the junction line up with TRBD2. The nucleotides read TGTGCCAGCAGCCAAGCGGCGGGCGGGAGAATGTCCTACGAGCAGTACTTC. Translated, it gives CASSQAAGGRMSYEQYF.